This TCR beta chain was found in a study of blood T cell repertoires in COVID-19. Looking at the study overall: Some COVID-19 samples were acute and others convalescent; all came from the United States, Italy and Spain.

Profiled with immunoSEQ multiplex PCR; TCRdb holds only in-frame clones, not every one. The data show 75,000 to 80,000 clones, 75% to 90% seen once. This TCR derives from a human donor in a cohort sampled during active COVID-19. Material for sequencing was peripheral blood.

CDR3 nucleotides: TGTGCCAGCAGCTTAGGTGGGACAGGGGGCATCAATGAGCAGTTCTTC. The encoded protein is CASSLGGTGGINEQFF. V and J are TRBV7-9 and TRBJ2-1, with 12 bases identical to TRBD1. V trimming: 1 base; J trimming: 6 bases; junction bases outside the gene matches: 4. Germline V lookup: CDR1 SEHNR, CDR2 FQNEAQ (reference sequence). The CDR3 has 16 residues.